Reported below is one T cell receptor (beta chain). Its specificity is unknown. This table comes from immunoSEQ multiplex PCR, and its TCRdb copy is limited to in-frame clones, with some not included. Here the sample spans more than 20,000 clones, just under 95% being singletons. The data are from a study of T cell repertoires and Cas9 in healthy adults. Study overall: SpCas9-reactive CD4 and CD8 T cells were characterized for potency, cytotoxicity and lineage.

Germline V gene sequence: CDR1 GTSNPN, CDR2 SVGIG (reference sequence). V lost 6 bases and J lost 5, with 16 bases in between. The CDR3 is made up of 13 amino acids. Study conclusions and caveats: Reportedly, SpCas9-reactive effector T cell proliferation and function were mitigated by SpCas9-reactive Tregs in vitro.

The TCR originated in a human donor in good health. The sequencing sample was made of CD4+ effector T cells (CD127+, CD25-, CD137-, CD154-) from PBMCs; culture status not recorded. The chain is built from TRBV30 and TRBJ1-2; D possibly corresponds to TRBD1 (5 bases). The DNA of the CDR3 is TGTGCCTGCCCAGGGAGGGGATGGTATGGCTACACCTTC. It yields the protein CACPGRGWYGYTF.